What follows are 5 T cell receptor beta chains derived from one specimen sequenced in a study of cytomegalovirus exposure and HLA in healthy donors. Sequencing was performed with immunoSEQ multiplex PCR; in TCRdb, only in-frame clones are kept and a portion is missing. Here the sample spans 200,000 to 250,000 clones, 88% being singletons. Sequenced input: PBMCs. The receptors originated from a woman aged 18-35 years in good health and CMV-seronegative.

CDR3 sequence (DNA): TGTGCCAGCAGTCTATCCGGGACTTTGAACCGCATGAACACTGAAGCTTTCTTT. Its protein is CASSLSGTLNRMNTEAFF. The V call is TRBV28, the J call TRBJ1-1; possible D gene TRBD1, 5 bases. The V and J ends lost 5 bases and 0 bases respectively, with 22 bases between them. There are 18 residues in the CDR3. Germline-derived CDR1 and CDR2 are MDHEN and SYDVKM. The full variable domain, rest sourced from reference TRBV28 and TRBJ1-1, is DVKVTQSSRYLVKRTGEKVFLECVQDMDHENMFWYRQDPGLGLRLIYFSYDVKMKEKGDIPEGYSVSREKKERFSLILESASTNQTSMYLCASSLSGTLNRMNTEAFFGQGTRLTVV.

This chain uses TRBV7-2 with TRBJ2-2; 7 bases agree with TRBD2. Trimming cost V 5 bases and J 4 bases; bases outside gene matches: 10. Germline values: CDR1 SGHTA, CDR2 FQGNSA. This CDR3 comprises 16 residues. The CDR3 loop reads CASSTLTWTSTGELFF. The CDR3 coding sequence is TGTGCCAGCAGCACACTTACCTGGACTAGCACCGGGGAGCTGTTTTTT.

The CDR3 region has the DNA TGTGCCAGCAGCTTGCGCCTACAAGAGACCCAGTACTTC. It is translated as CASSLRLQETQYF. The chain combines TRBV5-8 with TRBJ2-5; D remains unclear. The ends were cut back, 1 base at V and 2 bases at J, with 6 bases in the middle. The CDR3 totals 13 residues. The V gene's germline CDR1 is SGHTS and CDR2 YDEGEE.

This clone was recorded only once. The V and J genes are TRBV7-2 and TRBJ2-1, with a possible D match to TRBD2 (6 bases). This CDR3 has 13 amino acids. Trimming took 3 bases from V and 8 from J, leaving 11 bases between them. Germline loops: CDR1 SGHTA, CDR2 FQGNSA. CDR3 nucleotide sequence: TGTGCCAGCAGCTTCGGAGCGGGCCATGAGCAGTTCTTC. It translates to CASSFGAGHEQFF.

This clone has a handful of counts. V and J are TRBV29-1 and TRBJ1-2; D call uncertain. The CDR3 has 13 residues. V was trimmed by 6 bases and J by 6 bases, leaving 17 bases between them. Germline values: CDR1 SQVTM, CDR2 ANQGSEA. The CDR3 DNA sequence: TGCAGCGTCATGGTTGAGGCCGTCGATGGCTACACCTTC. Amino acid sequence: CSVMVEAVDGYTF.